The T cell receptor (beta chain) under discussion was sequenced for a study of post-analysis software for immune sequencing data. Study context: Relapsing-remitting, secondary progressive and progressive-relapsing forms of multiple sclerosis all featured among disease courses.

Whole-study results and caveats: Significantly lower normalized Chao1 diversity was found in patients with multiple sclerosis relative to controls. Elevated frequency relative to controls characterized four to six TRBV segments in patients, TRBV5-6, TRBV5-1 and TRBV20-1 among them.

Unique-molecular-identifier-tagged TCR beta cDNA libraries were used. There were roughly 0.85 to 11 million T cells, and roughly 0.5 million cDNA molecules came from them. TCRdb reprocessed the PCR reads via MiXCR and lists one record per CDR3 protein. The sample comprises about 820,000 distinct CDR3 sequences, approximately 57% of which are singletons, and roughly 4.4% rests with the top ten. Trimming at V came to 0 bases and at J to 8 bases, leaving 4 bases not matched to a gene. Germline values: CDR1 SGDLS, CDR2 YYNGEE. The CDR3 is made up of 13 amino acids. This clonotype was counted once. Its target is not known.

The V gene is TRBV9, the J gene TRBJ1-2; 7 bases are shared with TRBD1. The receptor comes from a girl aged 10 to 17 with multiple sclerosis. Source material: blood. CDR3 in amino acids: CASSVDRGGGYTF. In DNA, the CDR3 is TGTGCCAGCAGCGTAGACAGGGGAGGCGGCTACACCTTC.